The 15 T cell receptor beta chains below all came from one sample that was sequenced in a study of T cell responses to AZD1222 COVID-19 vaccine. Method: immunoSEQ multiplex PCR; TCRdb's copy keeps in-frame clones and lacks some. The sample holds some 150,000 clones, around 92% seen once. The sample consisted of peripheral blood, taken on day 0 of MenACWY control vaccination. Every receptor here comes from an adult in good health.

The rearrangement uses TRBV5-6 and TRBJ2-1, with D possibly matching TRBD2 (5 bases). Per germline, CDR1 SGHDT and CDR2 YYEEEE. The CDR3 is 15 residues long. Trimming shortened V by 1 base and J by 4 bases, and 12 bases separated the two germline ends. As DNA, the CDR3 is TGTGCCAGCAGCTTGCCCGGACTGGCTTACAATGAGCAGTTCTTC. Amino acid sequence: CASSLPGLAYNEQFF.

The genes are TRBV19 and TRBJ1-6; the D is unclear. The CDR3 is made up of 14 amino acids. Germline CDR1 LNHDA, CDR2 SQIVND (reference sequence). V was shortened by 2 bases and J by 10 bases, with 12 bases between the two germline ends. CDR3 sequence: CASSIPEVGSPLHF. CDR3 coding DNA: TGTGCCAGTAGTATACCTGAGGTCGGCTCACCCCTCCACTTT. The full variable domain, with the rest looked up from reference TRBV19 and TRBJ1-6, is DGGITQSPKYLFRKEGQNVTLSCEQNLNHDAMYWYRQDPGQGLRLIYYSQIVNDFQKGDIAEGYSVSREKKESFPLTVTSAQKNPTAFYLCASSIPEVGSPLHFGNGTRLTVT.

The chain couples TRBV16 to TRBJ2-1; 8 bases align to TRBD2. Germline lookup yields CDR1 KGHSY and CDR2 FQNENV. V lost 2 bases to trimming and J lost 8 bases; unmatched junction nucleotides: 14. The CDR3 totals 17 residues. The CDR3 DNA reads TGTGCCAGCAGCCAACGGGGGGGAGTAAATCCTAAAGATGAGCAGTTCTTC. This codes for CASSQRGGVNPKDEQFF.

The chain uses TRBV5-4 and TRBJ1-2; 9 positions agree with TRBD1. After removal of 4 bases from V and 2 bases from J, the junction contained 6 bases not matched to a gene. The CDR3 extends over 15 amino acids. Per the germline V gene, CDR1 is SGHNT and CDR2 is YYREEE (reference sequence). CDR3 sequence (DNA): TGTGCCAGCAGCGCACAGGGGGCGACCAACTATGGCTACACCTTC. Its translation: CASSAQGATNYGYTF.

The chain has TRBV7-2 and TRBJ2-3; no firm D call. V shed 1 base and J shed 1 base, with 0 bases lying between them. The CDR3 extends over 12 amino acids. The germline V gene has CDR1 SGHTA and CDR2 FQGNSA. CDR3 DNA: TGTGCCAGCAGCTTAGGCACAGATACGCAGTATTTT. This gives the protein CASSLGTDTQYF.

V gene TRBV20-1 combines with J gene TRBJ1-5; D is perhaps TRBD1 (5 bases). The CDR3 loop spans 14 amino acids. Trimming stripped 3 bases from V and 6 bases from J, with 15 bases between. Germline lookup yields CDR1 DFQATT and CDR2 SNEGSKA (reference sequence). As DNA, the CDR3 is TGCAGTGCTAGTTTTGGGGGAGGAAGTCAGCCCCAGCATTTT. Protein: CSASFGGGSQPQHF.

This clone appeared once. The CDR3 sequence is CASSPRGQELNTEAFF. In nucleotides, the CDR3 is TGTGCCAGCTCACCAAGGGGACAGGAGTTGAACACTGAAGCTTTCTTT. The genes are TRBV18 and TRBJ1-1; 8 bases map to TRBD1. Germline V gives CDR1 KGHSH, CDR2 LQKENI. Trimming cost V 2 bases and J 0 bases; bases outside gene matches: 5. This CDR3 is 16 amino acids long. The full variable domain, with the rest looked up from reference TRBV18 and TRBJ1-1, is NAGVMQNPRHLVRRRGQEARLRCSPMKGHSHVYWYRQLPEEGLKFMVYLQKENIIDESGMPKERFSAEFPKEGPSILRIQQVVRGDSAAYFCASSPRGQELNTEAFFGQGTRLTVV.

Points on this clone: This sample includes further DNA sequences coding for the same CDR3. The J gene is TRBJ1-5, the V gene TRBV27; unclear D gene. The V end was cut by 4 bases, the J end by 4 bases, with 5 bases between. Germline V gene lookup returns CDR1 MNHEY and CDR2 SMNVEV (reference sequence). This CDR3 has 12 residues. The CDR3 is CASSSLNQPQHF. The CDR3 region has the DNA TGTGCCAGCAGTTCCCTAAATCAGCCCCAGCATTTT.

V gene TRBV18 combines with J gene TRBJ2-7; D gene uncertain. Trimming stripped 1 base from V and 3 bases from J, with 10 bases between. Per germline, CDR1 KGHSH and CDR2 LQKENI. The CDR3 spans 14 residues. The CDR3 nucleotides read TGTGCCAGCTCACCACGAGGAACCTTCTACGAGCAGTACTTC. It specifies CASSPRGTFYEQYF.

V gene TRBV7-2 combines with J gene TRBJ2-7; 10 bases map to TRBD1. Germline CDR1 is SGHTA and CDR2 is FQGNSA. Trimming at V came to 4 bases and at J to 2 bases, leaving 5 bases not matched to a gene. This CDR3 region has 15 residues. The CDR3 nucleotides are TGTGCCAGCAGCTCCCAGGGACAGGGGCCCTACGAGCAGTACTTC. Protein: CASSSQGQGPYEQYF.

This chain uses TRBV6-2 or TRBV6-3 with TRBJ2-3; TRBD2 agrees at 15 bases. This CDR3 has 16 residues. Germline values: CDR1 MNHEY, CDR2 SVGEGT. V lost 0 bases to trimming and J lost 7 bases; unmatched junction nucleotides: 2. CDR3 sequence: CASSYSGTSGRNTQYF. The CDR3 DNA reads TGTGCCAGCAGTTACTCCGGGACTAGCGGGAGGAATACGCAGTATTTT.

The rearrangement joins TRBV11-2 to TRBJ1-1; D is ambiguous. The V gene's germline CDR1 is SGHAT and CDR2 FQNNGV. Trimming left V 6 bases short and J 4 bases short, with 12 bases between. This CDR3 spans 13 amino acids. The CDR3 region has the DNA TGTGCCAGCAGGCCTACCGGAGGCACTGAAGCTTTCTTT. It yields the protein CASRPTGGTEAFF. Full variable domain (missing parts from reference TRBV11-2 and TRBJ1-1): EAGVAQSPRYKIIEKRQSVAFWCNPISGHATLYWYQQILGQGPKLLIQFQNNGVVDDSQLPKDRFSAERLKGVDSTLKIQPAKLEDSAVYLCASRPTGGTEAFFGQGTRLTVV.

The rearrangement links TRBV3-1 (or the pseudogene TRBV3-2) to TRBJ2-7; 12 nucleotides match TRBD2. Germline V CDR1 and CDR2: LGHDT, YNNKEL (reference sequence). The CDR3 loop spans 14 amino acids. V lost 1 base and J lost 7; bases outside the gene matches: 2. The CDR3 is CASSQGLAGEEQYF. In DNA form, the CDR3 reads TGTGCCAGCAGCCAAGGACTAGCGGGGGAGGAGCAGTACTTC.

This sequence joins TRBV10-3 and TRBJ2-7; TRBD2 matches 9 bases. V shed 8 bases, J shed 3 bases, and the junction held 5 bases outside the gene matches. Germline CDR1 reads ENHRY; CDR2 reads SYGVKD. This CDR3 comprises 13 residues. Here the CDR3 reads CAIGLAGFYEQYF. In DNA form, the CDR3 reads TGTGCCATCGGCCTAGCGGGATTCTACGAGCAGTACTTC.

The chain combines TRBV3-1 (or the pseudogene TRBV3-2) with TRBJ1-4; no clear D gene. The CDR3 has 14 amino acids. Germline CDR1 and CDR2: LGHDT and YNNKEL (reference sequence). Trimming left V 0 bases short and J 7 bases short, with 9 bases between. CDR3 loop: CASSQDQQTEKLFF. The CDR3 DNA reads as TGTGCCAGCAGCCAAGATCAGCAGACTGAAAAACTGTTTTTT.